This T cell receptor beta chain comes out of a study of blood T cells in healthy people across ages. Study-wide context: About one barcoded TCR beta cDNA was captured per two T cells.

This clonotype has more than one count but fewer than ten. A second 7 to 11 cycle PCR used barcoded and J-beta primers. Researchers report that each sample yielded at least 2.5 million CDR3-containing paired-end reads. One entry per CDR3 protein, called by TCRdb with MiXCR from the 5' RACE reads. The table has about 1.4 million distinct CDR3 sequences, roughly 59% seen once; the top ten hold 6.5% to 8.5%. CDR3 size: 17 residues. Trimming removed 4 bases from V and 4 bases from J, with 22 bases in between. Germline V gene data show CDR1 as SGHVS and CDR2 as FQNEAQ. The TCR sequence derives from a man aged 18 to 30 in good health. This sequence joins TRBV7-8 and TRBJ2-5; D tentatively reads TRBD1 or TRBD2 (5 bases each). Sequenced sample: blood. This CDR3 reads CASSSEGTRTFGETQYF. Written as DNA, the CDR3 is TGTGCCAGCAGCTCAGAGGGGACCAGGACCTTTGGAGAGACCCAGTACTTC.